The present TCR beta chain was sequenced within a study of cytomegalovirus exposure and HLA in healthy donors. Study-level points and caveats: A few of the chains that were CMV-associated were confirmed in vitro to be specific for CMV antigens.

Only in-frame clones appear in the TCRdb table, and some are missing; sequencing was by immunoSEQ multiplex PCR. The sample comprises 130,000 to 150,000 clones, around 89% of which are singletons, and around 5.9% rests with the top ten. With respect to this clone: The antigen remains unidentified.

The TCR originated in a woman under 40 in good health and CMV-seropositive. Sequenced material: PBMCs.

CDR3 in DNA: TGCGCCAGCGCTCAGGGAAGTGGTAATGAAAAACTGTTTTTT. Protein sequence: CASAQGSGNEKLFF. J is TRBJ1-4 and V is TRBV5-1, with D perhaps TRBD1 (5 bases). V dropped 7 bases and J dropped 4 bases, with 14 bases sitting between them. The CDR3 length is 14 residues. Germline V gene data show CDR1 as SGHRS and CDR2 as YFSETQ.